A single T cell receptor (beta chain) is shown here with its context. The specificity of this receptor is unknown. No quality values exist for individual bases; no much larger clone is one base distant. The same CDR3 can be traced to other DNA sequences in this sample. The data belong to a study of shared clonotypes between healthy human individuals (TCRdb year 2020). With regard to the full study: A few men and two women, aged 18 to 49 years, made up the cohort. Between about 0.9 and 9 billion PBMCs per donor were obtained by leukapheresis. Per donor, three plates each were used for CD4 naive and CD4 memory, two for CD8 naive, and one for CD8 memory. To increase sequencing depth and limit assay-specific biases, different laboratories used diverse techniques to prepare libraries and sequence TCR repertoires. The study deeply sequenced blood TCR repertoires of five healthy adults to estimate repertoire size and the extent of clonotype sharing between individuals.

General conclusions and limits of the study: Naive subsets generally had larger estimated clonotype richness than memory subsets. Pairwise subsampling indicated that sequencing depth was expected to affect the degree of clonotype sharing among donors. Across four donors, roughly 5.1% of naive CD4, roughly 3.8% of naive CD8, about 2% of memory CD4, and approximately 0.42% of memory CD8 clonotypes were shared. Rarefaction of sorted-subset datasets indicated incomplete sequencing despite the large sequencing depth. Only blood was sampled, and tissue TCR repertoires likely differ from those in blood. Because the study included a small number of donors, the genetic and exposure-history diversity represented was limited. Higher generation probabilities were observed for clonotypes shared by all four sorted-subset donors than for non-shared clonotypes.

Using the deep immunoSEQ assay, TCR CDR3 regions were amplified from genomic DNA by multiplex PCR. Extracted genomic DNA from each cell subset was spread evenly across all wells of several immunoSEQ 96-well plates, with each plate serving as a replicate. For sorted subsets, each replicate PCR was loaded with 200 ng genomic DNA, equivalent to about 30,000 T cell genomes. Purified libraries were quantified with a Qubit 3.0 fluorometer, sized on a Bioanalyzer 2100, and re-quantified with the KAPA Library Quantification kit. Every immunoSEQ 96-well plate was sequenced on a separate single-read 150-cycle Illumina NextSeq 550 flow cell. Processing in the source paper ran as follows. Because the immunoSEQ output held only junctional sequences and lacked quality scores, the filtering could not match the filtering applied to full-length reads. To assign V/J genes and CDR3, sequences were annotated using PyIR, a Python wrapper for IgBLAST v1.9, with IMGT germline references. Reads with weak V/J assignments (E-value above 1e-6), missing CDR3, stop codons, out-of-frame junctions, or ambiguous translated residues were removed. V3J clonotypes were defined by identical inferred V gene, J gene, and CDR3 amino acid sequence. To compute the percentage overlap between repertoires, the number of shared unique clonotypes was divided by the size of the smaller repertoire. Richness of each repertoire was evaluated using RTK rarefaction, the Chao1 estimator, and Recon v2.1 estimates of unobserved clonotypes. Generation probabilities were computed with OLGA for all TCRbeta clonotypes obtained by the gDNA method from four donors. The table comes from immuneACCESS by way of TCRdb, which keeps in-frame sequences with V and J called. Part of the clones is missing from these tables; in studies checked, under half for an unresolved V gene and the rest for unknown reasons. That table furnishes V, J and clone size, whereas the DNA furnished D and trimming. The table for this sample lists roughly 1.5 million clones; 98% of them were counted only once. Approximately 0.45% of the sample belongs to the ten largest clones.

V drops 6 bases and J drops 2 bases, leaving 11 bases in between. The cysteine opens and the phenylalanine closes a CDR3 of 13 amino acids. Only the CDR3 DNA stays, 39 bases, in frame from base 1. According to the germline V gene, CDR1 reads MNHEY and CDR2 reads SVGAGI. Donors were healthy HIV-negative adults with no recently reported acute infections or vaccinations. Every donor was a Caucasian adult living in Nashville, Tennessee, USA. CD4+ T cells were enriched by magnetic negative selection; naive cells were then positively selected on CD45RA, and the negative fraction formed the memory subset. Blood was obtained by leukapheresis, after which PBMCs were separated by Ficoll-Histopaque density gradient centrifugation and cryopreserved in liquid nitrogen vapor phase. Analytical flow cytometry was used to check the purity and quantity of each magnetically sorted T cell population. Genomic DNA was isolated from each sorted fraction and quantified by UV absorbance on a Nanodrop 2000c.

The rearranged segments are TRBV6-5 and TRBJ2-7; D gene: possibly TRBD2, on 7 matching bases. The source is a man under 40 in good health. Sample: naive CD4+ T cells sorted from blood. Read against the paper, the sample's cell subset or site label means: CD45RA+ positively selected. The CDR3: CASSRGGAYEQYF. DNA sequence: TGTGCCAGCAGCCGAGGGGGGGCCTACGAGCAGTACTTC.